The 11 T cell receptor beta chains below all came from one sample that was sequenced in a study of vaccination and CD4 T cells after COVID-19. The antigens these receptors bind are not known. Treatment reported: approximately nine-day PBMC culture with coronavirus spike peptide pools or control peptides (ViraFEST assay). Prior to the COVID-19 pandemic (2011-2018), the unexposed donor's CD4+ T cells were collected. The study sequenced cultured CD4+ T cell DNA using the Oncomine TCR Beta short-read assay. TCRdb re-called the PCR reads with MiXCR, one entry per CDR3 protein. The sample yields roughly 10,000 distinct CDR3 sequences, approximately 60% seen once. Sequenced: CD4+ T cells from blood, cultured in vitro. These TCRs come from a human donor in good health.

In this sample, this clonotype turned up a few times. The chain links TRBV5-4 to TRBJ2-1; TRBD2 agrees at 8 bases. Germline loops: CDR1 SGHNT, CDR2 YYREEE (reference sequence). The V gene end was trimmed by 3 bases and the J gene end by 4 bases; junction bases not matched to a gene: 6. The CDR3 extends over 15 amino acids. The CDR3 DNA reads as TGTGCCAGCAGCTCAATCGGCGGGGGGTACAATGAGCAGTTCTTC. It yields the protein CASSSIGGGYNEQFF.

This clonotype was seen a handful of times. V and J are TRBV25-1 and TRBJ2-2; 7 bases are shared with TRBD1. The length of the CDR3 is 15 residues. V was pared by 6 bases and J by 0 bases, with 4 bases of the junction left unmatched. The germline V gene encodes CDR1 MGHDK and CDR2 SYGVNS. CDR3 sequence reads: CASSGTVPNTGELFF. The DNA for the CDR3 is TGTGCCAGCAGCGGGACAGTGCCGAACACCGGGGAGCTGTTTTTT.

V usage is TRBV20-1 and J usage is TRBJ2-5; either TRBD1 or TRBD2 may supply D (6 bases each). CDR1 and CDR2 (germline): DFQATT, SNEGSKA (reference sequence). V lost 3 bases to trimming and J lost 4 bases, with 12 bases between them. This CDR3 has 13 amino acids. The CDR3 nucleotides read TGCAGTGCTAGTTTCCGGGGGCCAGAGACCCAGTACTTC. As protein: CSASFRGPETQYF.

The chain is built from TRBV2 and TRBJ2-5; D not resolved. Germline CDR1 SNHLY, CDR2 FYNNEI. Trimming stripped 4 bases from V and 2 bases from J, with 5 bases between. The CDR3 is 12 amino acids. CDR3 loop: CASSALQETQYF. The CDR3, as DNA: TGTGCCAGCAGTGCGTTACAAGAGACCCAGTACTTC.

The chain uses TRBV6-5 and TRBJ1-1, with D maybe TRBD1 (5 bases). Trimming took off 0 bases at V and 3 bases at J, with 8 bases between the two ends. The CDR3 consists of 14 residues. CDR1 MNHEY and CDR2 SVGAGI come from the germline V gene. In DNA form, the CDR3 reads TGTGCCAGCAGTTACTCGGGGCGAGACACTGAAGCTTTCTTT. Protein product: CASSYSGRDTEAFF.

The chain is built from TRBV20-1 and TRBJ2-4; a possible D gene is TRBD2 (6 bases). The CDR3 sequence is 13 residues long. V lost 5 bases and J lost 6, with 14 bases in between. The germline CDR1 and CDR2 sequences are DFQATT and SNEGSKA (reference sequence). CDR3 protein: CSAQMGSGNIQYF. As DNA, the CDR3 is TGCAGTGCTCAAATGGGTAGCGGAAACATTCAGTACTTC.

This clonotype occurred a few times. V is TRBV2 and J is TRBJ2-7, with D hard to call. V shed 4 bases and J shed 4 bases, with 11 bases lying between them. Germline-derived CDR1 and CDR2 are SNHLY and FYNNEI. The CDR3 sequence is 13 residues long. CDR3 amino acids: CASSVSLTYEQYF. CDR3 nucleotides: TGTGCCAGCAGTGTGAGTCTTACTTACGAGCAGTACTTC. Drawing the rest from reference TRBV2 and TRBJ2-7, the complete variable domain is EPEVTQTPSHQVTQMGQEVILRCVPISNHLYFYWYRQILGQKVEFLVSFYNNEISEKSEIFDDQFSVERPDGSNFTLKIRSTKLEDSAMYFCASSVSLTYEQYFGPGTRLTVT.

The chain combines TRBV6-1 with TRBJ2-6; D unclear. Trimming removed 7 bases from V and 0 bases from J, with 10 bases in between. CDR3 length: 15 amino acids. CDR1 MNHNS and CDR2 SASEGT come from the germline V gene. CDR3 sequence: CASTSALSGANVLTF. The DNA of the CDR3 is TGTGCCAGCACTTCAGCCCTCTCTGGGGCCAACGTCCTGACTTTC.

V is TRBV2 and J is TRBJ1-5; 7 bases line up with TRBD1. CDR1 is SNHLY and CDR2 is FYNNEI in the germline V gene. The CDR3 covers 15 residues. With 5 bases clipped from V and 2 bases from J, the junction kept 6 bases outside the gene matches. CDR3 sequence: CASSPGTVGNQPQHF. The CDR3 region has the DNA TGTGCCAGCAGTCCTGGGACAGTCGGCAATCAGCCCCAGCATTTT.

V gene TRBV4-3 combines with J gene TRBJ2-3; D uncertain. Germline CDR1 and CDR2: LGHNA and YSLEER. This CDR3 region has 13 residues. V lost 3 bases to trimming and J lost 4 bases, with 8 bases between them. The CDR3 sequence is CASSHSQADTQYF. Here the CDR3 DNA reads TGCGCCAGCAGCCATTCCCAGGCAGATACGCAGTATTTT.

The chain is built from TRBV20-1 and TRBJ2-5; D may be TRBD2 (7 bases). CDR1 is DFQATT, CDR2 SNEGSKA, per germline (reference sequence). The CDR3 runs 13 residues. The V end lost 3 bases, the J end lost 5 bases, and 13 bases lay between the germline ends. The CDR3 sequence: CSARWGGGETQYF. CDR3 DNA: TGCAGTGCTAGGTGGGGGGGCGGGGAGACCCAGTACTTC.